The clone carrying this T cell receptor (beta chain) has only one observation. No antigen is known for it. Total RNA, at least 6 micrograms per sample, came from PBMCs. Sample-barcoded 5' priming and a J-beta primer mix drove a second PCR of about 6 to 12 cycles. Each of the cDNA molecules was tagged by a template-switch adaptor with 12 random nucleotides. One entry per CDR3 protein, called by TCRdb with MiXCR from the 5' RACE reads. This sample yields about 1.6 million distinct CDR3 sequences, of which 34% are seen a single time; about 11% belongs to the top ten. This specimen comes from a study of blood T cells in healthy people across ages. Study results and caveats: Estimated diversity across one million T cells was deemed an underestimate. Per million T cells, TCR beta diversity dropped about linearly as age rose.

Germline V CDR1 and CDR2: GTSNPN, SVGIG (reference sequence). Deletions cut 5 bases from V and 4 bases from J, with 17 bases between. There are 15 residues in the CDR3. The source of this sequence is a woman aged 25 to 39 in good health. This rearrangement joins TRBV30 to TRBJ2-2; weak D call: TRBD1 (6 bases). Sequenced material: blood. For the CDR3, the DNA is TGTGCCTGGGCCCGTCCAGGGGTCGGCACCGGGGAGCTGTTTTTT. Residues: CAWARPGVGTGELFF.